The 3 T cell receptor beta chains listed next were all sequenced from one sample in a study of blood T cell repertoires in COVID-19. Here immunoSEQ multiplex PCR was the method, and the copy in TCRdb shows in-frame clones only, minus some. The profile covers approximately 100,000 clones, with about 78% appearing a single time and about 4.5% taken by the ten largest. Sequencing used peripheral blood. All receptors derive from a human donor in a cohort sampled during active or convalescent COVID-19.

The chain joins TRBV25-1 to TRBJ2-7, with D maybe TRBD2 (5 bases). Per the germline V gene, CDR1 is MGHDK and CDR2 is SYGVNS. This CDR3 has 15 amino acids. The V and J ends lost 2 bases and 6 bases respectively, with 17 bases between them. CDR3 sequence: CASSEPSRGYSEQYF. The CDR3 DNA follows: TGTGCCAGCAGTGAACCCTCCCGAGGGTATTCCGAGCAGTACTTC.

The chain joins TRBV9 to TRBJ2-2; D is perhaps TRBD2 (6 bases). This CDR3 is built from 15 residues. Germline CDR1 and CDR2: SGDLS and YYNGEE. V lost 3 bases to trimming and J lost 3 bases, with 12 bases between them. The DNA of the CDR3 is TGTGCCAGCAGCGGGGCTAGCGCGTACACCGGGGAGCTGTTTTTT. Its protein is CASSGASAYTGELFF.

This chain uses TRBV3-1 (or the pseudogene TRBV3-2) with TRBJ1-3; D is uncertain. Trimming pared 2 bases from V and 3 bases from J, leaving 14 bases between. Per the germline V gene, CDR1 is LGHDT and CDR2 is YNNKEL (reference sequence). The CDR3 totals 16 residues. The CDR3 region is CASSQSQRGFGNTIYF. The CDR3 nucleotides are TGTGCCAGCAGCCAATCGCAGCGGGGTTTTGGAAACACCATATATTTT.